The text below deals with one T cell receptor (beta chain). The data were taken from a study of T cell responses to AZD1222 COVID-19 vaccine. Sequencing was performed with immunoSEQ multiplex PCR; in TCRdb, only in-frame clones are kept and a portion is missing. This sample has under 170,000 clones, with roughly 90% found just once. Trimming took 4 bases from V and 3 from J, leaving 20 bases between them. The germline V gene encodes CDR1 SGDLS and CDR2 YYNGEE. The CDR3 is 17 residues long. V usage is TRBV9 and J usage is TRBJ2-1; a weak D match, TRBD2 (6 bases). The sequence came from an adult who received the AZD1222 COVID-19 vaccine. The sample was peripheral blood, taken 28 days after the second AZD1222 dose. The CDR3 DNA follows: TGTGCCAGCAGCAGGGGTGGGAGTACGCGGGGCTACAATGAGCAGTTCTTC. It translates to CASSRGGSTRGYNEQFF.